The 11 T cell receptor beta chains given below trace back to one sample, sequenced in a study of identical twins. TCRdb independently ran MiXCR on the 5' RACE reads; one entry per CDR3 protein. The sample yields 1.5 million to 2 million distinct CDR3 sequences, about 30% seen once. Sequencing was carried out using cord blood. All receptors derive from a newborn girl in good health.

The genes are TRBV3-1 and TRBJ2-5; D may correspond to TRBD1 or TRBD2 (6 bases each). V was shortened by 1 base and J by 6 bases, with 18 bases between the two germline ends. CDR1 and CDR2 (germline): LGHDT, YNNKEL (reference sequence). The CDR3 contains 16 residues. The CDR3 DNA follows: TGTGCCAGCAGCCAAGGGGGGCTAACAGGGAGGCAGACCCAGTACTTC. Its translation: CASSQGGLTGRQTQYF.

This clonotype has just a few counts. This chain uses TRBV5-6 with TRBJ1-5; a possible D gene is TRBD1 (5 bases). Trimming shortened V by 0 bases and J by 7 bases, and 8 bases separated the two germline ends. The V gene's germline CDR1 is SGHDT and CDR2 YYEEEE. The CDR3 has 13 amino acids. CDR3: CASSLGGPQPQHF. Here the CDR3 DNA reads TGTGCCAGCAGCTTGGGGGGCCCCCAGCCCCAGCATTTT.

The genes are TRBV4-2 and TRBJ2-1; TRBD2 aligns across 9 bases. Germline loops: CDR1 LGHNA, CDR2 YNFKEQ. V lost 0 bases, J lost 6 bases, and 6 bases stayed unmatched. The CDR3 is 16 residues long. The CDR3 DNA is TGTGCCAGCAGCCAAGATTTTCGCGGGGGGGCCAATGAGCAGTTCTTC. Its translation: CASSQDFRGGANEQFF.

The chain links TRBV18 to TRBJ1-6; D may be TRBD1 (5 bases). CDR3 length: 15 residues. Germline-derived CDR1 and CDR2 are KGHSH and LQKENI. The V end was cut by 7 bases, the J end by 7 bases, with 17 bases between. CDR3 in DNA: TGTGCCAGCTTACACACCGGGACGGCCAATTCACCCCTCCACTTT. The encoded protein is CASLHTGTANSPLHF.

This clonotype was observed a few times. The chain employs TRBV20-1 and TRBJ1-4, with TRBD1 matching 9 bases. With 3 bases clipped from V and 3 bases from J, the junction kept 5 bases outside the gene matches. Germline-derived CDR1 and CDR2 are DFQATT and SNEGSKA (reference sequence). The CDR3 runs to 15 residues. The CDR3 sequence: CSASGQGRPNEKLFF. The CDR3 bases are TGCAGTGCTAGCGGACAGGGGCGACCTAATGAAAAACTGTTTTTT.

The chain combines TRBV7-2 with TRBJ2-1; D gene ambiguous. The assigned J gene may be wrong: the sequence end matches TRBJ2-7 better. Per the germline V gene, CDR1 is SGHTA and CDR2 is FQGNSA. The length of the CDR3 is 15 residues. The CDR3, as DNA: TGTGCCAGCAGCTTAGCGAGGCTAGTCTACAATGAGCAGTACTTC. Its protein product is CASSLARLVYNEQYF.

On this clonotype: This may stem from a read error, because a much larger clone lies one nucleotide away. This sequence joins TRBV4-2 and TRBJ1-4; no clear D gene. The CDR3 runs 13 residues. CDR1 and CDR2 (germline): LGHNA, YNFKEQ. The CDR3: CTSSQGPDEKLFF. The CDR3 DNA follows: TGTACCAGCAGCCAAGGGCCCGATGAAAAACTGTTTTTT.

The chain carries TRBV6-6 and TRBJ1-2; 9 bases align to TRBD1. There are 13 residues in the CDR3. The V gene end was trimmed by 6 bases and the J gene end by 8 bases; junction bases not matched to a gene: 7. The V gene's germline CDR1 is MNHNY and CDR2 SVGAGI (reference sequence). The DNA of the CDR3 is TGTGCCAGCAGATTGGACAGGGGAGAGGGCTACACCTTC. It specifies CASRLDRGEGYTF.

This clonotype was found a few times. The rearrangement joins TRBV2 to TRBJ1-5; 8 positions match TRBD1. The CDR3 has 15 amino acids. Germline values: CDR1 SNHLY, CDR2 FYNNEI. J was trimmed by 4 bases and V by 7 bases; bases with no gene match: 9. The CDR3 spells CASMGRGLPNQPQHF. In nucleotides, the CDR3 is TGTGCCAGCATGGGCAGGGGGCTACCTAATCAGCCCCAGCATTTT.

The chain carries TRBV27 and TRBJ1-5; D is perhaps TRBD1 (5 bases). Germline values: CDR1 MNHEY, CDR2 SMNVEV (reference sequence). With 2 bases removed from V and 4 bases from J, the gap between germline ends came to 6 bases. This CDR3 is 13 amino acids long. The chain's CDR3 is CASSLRTNQPQHF. The CDR3 DNA follows: TGTGCCAGCAGTTTAAGGACAAATCAGCCCCAGCATTTT.

The rearrangement uses TRBV5-6 and TRBJ2-5; D might be TRBD2 (5 bases). The CDR3 consists of 13 residues. V shed 3 bases and J shed 13 bases, with 19 bases lying between them. Germline V gene lookup returns CDR1 SGHDT and CDR2 YYEEEE. For the CDR3, the DNA is TGTGCCAGCAGCTCCCAGGACGGCATAAGCGGGTACTTC. Translating it yields CASSSQDGISGYF. The full variable domain, rest sourced from reference TRBV5-6 and TRBJ2-5, is DAGVTQSPTHLIKTRGQQVTLRCSPKSGHDTVSWYQQALGQGPQFIFQYYEEEERQRGNFPDRFSGHQFPNYSSELNVNALLLGDSALYLCASSSQDGISGYFGPGTRLLVL.